This T cell receptor beta chain was sequenced during a study of T cells in Graves' hyperthyroidism and ophthalmopathy. TCR beta CDR3 regions were amplified from RNA transcripts. HTBI primers were employed in a first-round RT-PCR of the TCR CDR3. In TCRdb, the multiplex PCR reads were re-called with MiXCR into one record per CDR3 protein. The sample lists around 600,000 distinct CDR3 sequences; just under 45% were seen once. The V gene lost 7 bases and the J gene lost 2 bases, with 17 bases spanning the gap. Per the germline V gene, CDR1 is SNHLY and CDR2 is FYNNEI. The CDR3 sequence is 15 residues long. Uncontrolled infection, other autoimmune disease, pregnancy or lactation led to exclusion. Diagnostic decisions used clinical symptoms, serum thyroxine and TRAb, thyroid ultrasound and orbital computed tomography.

Sequenced input: peripheral blood or thyroid tissue (not recorded which). V and J are TRBV2 and TRBJ1-1, with D unresolved. This clonotype originated in an adult man with Graves' disease, either hyperthyroidism or ophthalmopathy (not recorded which). The CDR3 nucleotides read TGTGCCAGCACCGGGTCTGGCTTTTACAACACTGAAGCTTTCTTT. Its translation: CASTGSGFYNTEAFF.